The clone carrying this TCR beta chain showed up just a few times. Its antigen remains unknown. Germline CDR1 is SGDLS and CDR2 is YYNGEE. This CDR3 has 14 residues. The germline V and J ends were trimmed by 4 bases and 2 bases, with 10 bases remaining between them. The sample is drawn from a study of blood T cells in healthy people across ages. Study-level points and caveats: A greater number of naive CD4+ cells and higher diversity distinguished long-lived donors from aged donors. Roughly linearly, TCR beta diversity per million T cells fell as age increased. There was a strong correlation between TCR beta diversity and naive T cell percentage.

Primers used in a second PCR of about 6 to 11 cycles were a sample-barcoded 5' primer and a J-beta primer mix. Each CDR3 protein gets one entry after TCRdb re-called the 5' RACE reads with MiXCR. The profile covers over 1,500,000 distinct CDR3 sequences, with around 42% appearing a single time and more than 20% taken by the ten largest. This chain uses TRBV9 with TRBJ2-1; D not resolved. The TCR originated in a human donor in good health. Sequences were obtained from blood. CDR3 sequence: CASSPWGTYNEQFF. As DNA, the CDR3 is TGTGCCAGCAGCCCCTGGGGAACCTACAATGAGCAGTTCTTC.